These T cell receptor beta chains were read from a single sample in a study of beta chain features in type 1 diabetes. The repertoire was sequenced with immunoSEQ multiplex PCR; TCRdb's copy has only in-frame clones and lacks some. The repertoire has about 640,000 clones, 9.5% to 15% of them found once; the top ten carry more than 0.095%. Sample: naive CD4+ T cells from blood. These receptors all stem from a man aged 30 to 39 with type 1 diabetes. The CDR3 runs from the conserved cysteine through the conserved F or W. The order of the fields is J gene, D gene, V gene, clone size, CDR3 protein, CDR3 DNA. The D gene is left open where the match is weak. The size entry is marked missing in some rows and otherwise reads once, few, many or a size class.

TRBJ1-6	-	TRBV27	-	CASSMVYNSPLHF	TGTGCCAGCAGTATGGTGTATAATTCACCCCTCCACTTT
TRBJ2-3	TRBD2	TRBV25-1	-	CASSHSGDRTDTQYF	TGTGCCAGCAGTCATAGCGGGGACCGCACAGATACGCAGTATTTT
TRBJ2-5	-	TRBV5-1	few	CASSLNGEETQYF	TGCGCCAGCAGCTTGAACGGAGAAGAGACCCAGTACTTC
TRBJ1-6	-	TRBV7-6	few	CASSPRGGRGHSPLHF	TGTGCCAGCAGCCCACGGGGTGGTAGGGGACACTCACCCCTCCACTTT
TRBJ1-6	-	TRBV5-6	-	CASTSPNNSPLHF	TGTGCCAGCACGTCCCCGAACAATTCACCCCTCCACTTT
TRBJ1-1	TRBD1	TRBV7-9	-	CASSPRGPDTEAFF	TGTGCCAGCAGCCCCAGGGGGCCAGACACTGAAGCTTTCTTT
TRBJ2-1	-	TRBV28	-	CASSLKGNEQFF	TGTGCCAGCAGTTTAAAGGGCAATGAGCAGTTCTTC
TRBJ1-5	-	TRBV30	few	CAWSVATPRAQPQHF	TGTGCCTGGAGTGTAGCTACTCCCAGGGCGCAGCCCCAGCATTTT
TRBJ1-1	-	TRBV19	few	CASSEPRSTEAFF	TGTGCCAGTAGCGAACCCAGATCCACTGAAGCTTTCTTT
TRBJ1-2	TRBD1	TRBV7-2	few	CASSLASQGLGYTF	TGTGCCAGCAGCTTAGCTTCACAGGGGCTGGGCTACACCTTC
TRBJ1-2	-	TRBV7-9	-	CASSLAGQSYGYTF	TGTGCCAGCAGCTTAGCCGGACAGTCCTATGGCTACACCTTC
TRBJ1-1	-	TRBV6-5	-	CASSYSRATEAFF	TGTGCCAGCAGTTACTCGCGGGCCACTGAAGCTTTCTTT
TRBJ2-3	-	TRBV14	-	CASRQLATDTQYF	TGTGCCAGCAGACAACTAGCCACAGATACGCAGTATTTT
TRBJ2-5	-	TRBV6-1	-	CASSEAQSSGETQYF	TGTGCCAGCAGTGAAGCGCAAAGCTCCGGAGAGACCCAGTACTTC
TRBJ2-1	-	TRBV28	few	CASRRGGDPSYNEQFF	TGTGCCAGCCGGCGAGGCGGGGACCCCTCCTACAATGAGCAGTTCTTC
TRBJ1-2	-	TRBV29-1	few	CSVAHPPGGYGYTF	TGCAGCGTCGCCCATCCGCCCGGCGGCTATGGCTACACCTTC
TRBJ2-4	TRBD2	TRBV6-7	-	CASSFGLGQKNIQYF	TGTGCCAGCAGTTTCGGACTAGGCCAGAAAAACATTCAGTACTTC